The 24 T cell receptor beta chains presented below share a single source sample, sequenced in a study of CD8 T cells in Susac syndrome. When the RNA was reverse transcribed, random hexamers were used with an input of about 0.5 to 1 ug. TCRdb re-called the immunoSEQ multiplex PCR reads through MiXCR, storing one row per CDR3 protein. The data hold roughly 120,000 distinct CDR3 sequences, with more than 85% observed a single time. Sequencing was performed on CD8+ T cells from PBMCs. These receptors were obtained from a human donor with multiple sclerosis.

This chain links TRBV7-9 with TRBJ2-2; D uncertain. Germline lookup yields CDR1 SEHNR and CDR2 FQNEAQ (reference sequence). The CDR3 has 12 residues. Trimming removed 5 bases from V and 5 bases from J, with 6 bases in between. The CDR3 loop is CASSPPTGELFF. In DNA form, the CDR3 reads TGTGCCAGCAGCCCCCCTACCGGGGAGCTGTTTTTT.

This chain connects TRBV29-1 to TRBJ1-3; TRBD1 aligns across 7 bases. The junction had 1 base not matched to a gene; V was cut back by 5 bases and J by 0 bases. The germline V gene has CDR1 SQVTM and CDR2 ANQGSEA. This CDR3 spans 13 amino acids. The CDR3 here is CSVTGDSGNTIYF. Here the CDR3 DNA reads TGCAGCGTTACAGGGGACTCTGGAAACACCATATATTTT.

This clonotype was seen a handful of times. V and J are TRBV7-9 and TRBJ2-5, with D possibly matching TRBD2 (6 bases). The CDR3 has 13 residues. Germline-derived CDR1 and CDR2 are SEHNR and FQNEAQ (reference sequence). V lost 6 bases, J lost 5 bases, and 13 bases lay in between. The CDR3 region is CASSLAREETQYF. DNA of the CDR3: TGTGCCAGCAGTCTCGCCCGGGAGGAGACCCAGTACTTC.

The rearrangement uses TRBV27 and TRBJ2-5; D ambiguous. CDR3 length: 13 amino acids. Deletions cut 0 bases from V and 5 bases from J, with 7 bases between. Germline CDR1 and CDR2: MNHEY and SMNVEV (reference sequence). The CDR3 loop is CASSLSPRETQYF. In DNA form, the CDR3 reads TGTGCCAGCAGTTTATCCCCCCGGGAGACCCAGTACTTC.

A few counts support this clonotype. The chain is built from TRBV5-1 and TRBJ1-1, with 7 bases identical to TRBD1. Germline CDR1 reads SGHRS; CDR2 reads YFSETQ. V lost 4 bases and J lost 4; bases outside the gene matches: 10. CDR3 length: 15 residues. The CDR3 is CASSKSTGVSTEAFF. CDR3 nucleotide sequence: TGCGCCAGCAGCAAAAGCACAGGGGTGAGCACTGAAGCTTTCTTT.

This chain joins TRBV23-1 and TRBJ1-1; TRBD1 is a possible D gene (6 bases). TRBV23-1 falls under the ORF class, with uncertain function. This CDR3 spans 13 amino acids. V was cut by 7 bases and J by 6 bases, with 15 bases left in between. In DNA form, the CDR3 reads TGCGCCAGCACAAAGGGGGGTTTGGCTGAAGCTTTCTTT. Its translation is CASTKGGLAEAFF.

V usage is TRBV25-1 and J usage is TRBJ2-1; TRBD2 matches 13 bases. Germline assignment: CDR1 MGHDK and CDR2 SYGVNS. Germline trimming cut 3 bases from V and 8 bases from J; bases unmatched to any gene: 7. The CDR3 totals 16 residues. This chain's CDR3 is CASSDPGTSGIDEQFF. The DNA for the CDR3 is TGTGCCAGCAGTGATCCCGGGACTAGCGGGATTGATGAGCAGTTCTTC.

The chain uses TRBV3-1 and TRBJ1-6; D not certain. The germline gives CDR1 LGHDT, CDR2 YNNKEL (reference sequence). V shed 0 bases and J shed 10 bases, with 13 bases lying between them. The CDR3 totals 15 residues. The CDR3 spells CASSQDTGSGSPLHF. CDR3 DNA sequence: TGTGCCAGCAGCCAAGATACCGGTTCGGGCTCACCCCTCCACTTT.

The chain combines TRBV11-2 with TRBJ2-5; maybe TRBD2 (5 bases). The germline V gene has CDR1 SGHAT and CDR2 FQNNGV. V was trimmed by 5 bases and J by 2 bases, leaving 18 bases between them. The CDR3 sequence is 16 residues long. DNA of the CDR3: TGTGCCAGCAGCCCCAACGGCCCGAGGGTTCAAGAGACCCAGTACTTC. Translating it yields CASSPNGPRVQETQYF. The full variable domain, its missing parts supplied by reference TRBV11-2 and TRBJ2-5, is EAGVAQSPRYKIIEKRQSVAFWCNPISGHATLYWYQQILGQGPKLLIQFQNNGVVDDSQLPKDRFSAERLKGVDSTLKIQPAKLEDSAVYLCASSPNGPRVQETQYFGPGTRLLVL.

The V gene is TRBV7-9, the J gene TRBJ2-7; 11 positions agree with TRBD1. This CDR3 contains 16 residues. V trimming: 0 bases; J trimming: 4 bases; junction bases outside the gene matches: 5. Germline V gene data show CDR1 as SEHNR and CDR2 as FQNEAQ (reference sequence). This CDR3 is CASSLARGTGGYEQYF. The CDR3, as DNA: TGTGCCAGCAGCTTAGCGAGGGGGACAGGGGGTTACGAGCAGTACTTC.

The V and J genes are TRBV7-6 and TRBJ2-1; 9 bases match TRBD2. V lost 1 base, J lost 9 bases, and 7 bases stayed unmatched. Germline V gene data show CDR1 as SGHVS and CDR2 as FNYEAQ. CDR3 size: 15 residues. CDR3 DNA: TGTGCCAGCAGCTTAGGCGGGGGGGCGGTCACTGAGCAGTTCTTC. Protein: CASSLGGGAVTEQFF.

V gene TRBV10-3 combines with J gene TRBJ1-3; no definite D call. Trimming removed 8 bases from V and 3 bases from J, with 8 bases in between. The CDR3 has 12 residues. Germline assignment: CDR1 ENHRY and CDR2 SYGVKD. This chain's CDR3 is CAIRENGNTIYF. The CDR3 nucleotides read TGTGCCATCCGGGAGAATGGAAACACCATATATTTT.

In this sample, this clonotype turned up a few times. The CDR3 nucleotides are TGCGCCAGCAGCTTGGGTGGCCGTGGCTACACCTTC. Amino acids: CASSLGGRGYTF. The chain employs TRBV5-1 and TRBJ1-2; D uncertain. The germline gives CDR1 SGHRS, CDR2 YFSETQ. The V end lost 0 bases, the J end lost 7 bases, and 7 bases lay between the germline ends. The CDR3 is made up of 12 amino acids.

In DNA, the CDR3 is TGTGCCAGCAGCCGATCCGTGACTATATCCTACAATGAGCAGTTCTTC. This sequence encodes CASSRSVTISYNEQFF. This chain joins TRBV5-6 and TRBJ2-1; TRBD2 is a possible D gene (5 bases). V shed 4 bases and J shed 1 base, with 15 bases lying between them. From germline, CDR1 is SGHDT and CDR2 YYEEEE. The CDR3 is made up of 16 amino acids.

This chain links TRBV28 with TRBJ2-7, with 11 bases lining up with TRBD2. Germline V gene lookup returns CDR1 MDHEN and CDR2 SYDVKM. This CDR3 has 15 amino acids. V lost 4 bases to trimming and J lost 1 base; unmatched junction nucleotides: 3. CDR3 protein: CASSSRTSGSYEQYF. The CDR3, as DNA: TGTGCCAGCAGTTCCCGGACTAGCGGGTCCTACGAGCAGTACTTC.

The CDR3 sequence is CASSQDAEGAYEQYV. The CDR3 DNA reads as TGCGCCAGCAGCCAAGATGCGGAGGGGGCCTACGAGCAGTACGTC. V is TRBV4-1 and J is TRBJ2-7; D is tentatively TRBD1 or TRBD2 (6 bases each). The CDR3 runs to 15 residues. Germline CDR1 MGHRA, CDR2 YSYEKL. Trimming cost V 0 bases and J 2 bases, with 11 bases left between them.

This clonotype appeared a single time. The V and J genes are TRBV27 and TRBJ1-1, with 8 bases lining up with TRBD1. The CDR3 runs to 13 residues. V lost 10 bases and J lost 5; bases outside the gene matches: 9. CDR1 is MNHEY, CDR2 SMNVEV, per germline (reference sequence). CDR3 nucleotide sequence: TGTGCCAACAAAGACAGGGGCGGAACTGAAGCTTTCTTT. Translating gives CANKDRGGTEAFF.

In DNA form, the CDR3 reads TGCGCCAGCAGCTCCACGGCGACAGGGAAACTTAGCAATCAGCCCCAGCATTTT. It is translated as CASSSTATGKLSNQPQHF. This chain uses TRBV5-1 with TRBJ1-5; 7 bases agree with TRBD1. CDR3 length: 18 residues. The germline V gene encodes CDR1 SGHRS and CDR2 YFSETQ. Trimming removed 3 bases from V and 0 bases from J; junction bases left unmatched: 12.

The V and J genes are TRBV20-1 and TRBJ2-3, with D uncertain. V dropped 1 base and J dropped 3 bases, with 8 bases sitting between them. The CDR3 consists of 13 residues. CDR1 and CDR2 from the germline V gene are DFQATT and SNEGSKA (reference sequence). This CDR3 reads CSARGDETDTQYF. The CDR3 bases are TGCAGTGCTAGAGGGGATGAGACAGATACGCAGTATTTT.

V and J are TRBV12-3 or TRBV12-4 and TRBJ2-7; possibly TRBD1 for D (6 bases). With 7 bases removed from V and 4 bases from J, the gap between germline ends came to 14 bases. The CDR3 covers 13 residues. The CDR3 bases are TGTGCCAGCACGAACAGGGAGATATACGAGCAGTACGTC. Amino acids: CASTNREIYEQYV.

This chain uses TRBV18 with TRBJ1-4, with 7 bases that match TRBD1. V dropped 3 bases and J dropped 6; count of bases not matched to a gene: 7. The CDR3 spans 15 residues. Germline assignment: CDR1 KGHSH and CDR2 LQKENI. CDR3 region: CASSPGAGTDEKLFF. The CDR3 region has the DNA TGTGCCAGCTCACCCGGGGCCGGGACAGATGAAAAACTGTTTTTT.

The chain couples TRBV19 to TRBJ2-5; no firm D call. The CDR3 is made up of 14 amino acids. The V end was cut by 2 bases, the J end by 5 bases, with 12 bases between. Per the germline V gene, CDR1 is LNHDA and CDR2 is SQIVND (reference sequence). CDR3 DNA sequence: TGTGCCAGTAGTATATTCCTAACGAAGGAGACCCAGTACTTC. Its protein product is CASSIFLTKETQYF.

The genes are TRBV29-1 and TRBJ2-1; 9 bases are a match to TRBD2. The V segment lost 1 base and the J segment 7 bases; nucleotides outside the gene matches: 14. CDR1 and CDR2 from the germline V gene are SQVTM and ANQGSEA. The CDR3 extends over 17 amino acids. Here the CDR3 reads CSVEGLAGPIIINEQFF. The CDR3 DNA reads as TGCAGCGTTGAAGGGCTAGCGGGGCCGATTATAATAAATGAGCAGTTCTTC.

This rearrangement joins TRBV6-5 to TRBJ1-1, with 9 bases aligning to TRBD1. The germline V gene encodes CDR1 MNHEY and CDR2 SVGAGI. The CDR3 runs 15 residues. V lost 5 bases, J lost 2 bases, and 6 bases stayed unmatched. CDR3 in DNA: TGTGCCAGCAGTGCTCGGGACAGGGTTAACACTGAAGCTTTCTTT. This gives the protein CASSARDRVNTEAFF.